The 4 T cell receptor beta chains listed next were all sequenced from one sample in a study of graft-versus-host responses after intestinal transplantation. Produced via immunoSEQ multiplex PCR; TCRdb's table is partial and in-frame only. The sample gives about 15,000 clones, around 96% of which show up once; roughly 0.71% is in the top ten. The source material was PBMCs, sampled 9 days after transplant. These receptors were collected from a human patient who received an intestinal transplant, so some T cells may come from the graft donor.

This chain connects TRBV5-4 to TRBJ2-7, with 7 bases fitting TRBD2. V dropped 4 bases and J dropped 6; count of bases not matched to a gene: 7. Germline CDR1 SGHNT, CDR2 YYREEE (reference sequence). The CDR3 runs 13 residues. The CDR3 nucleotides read TGTGCCAGCAGCCGGACTAGTTTTTCCGAGCAGTACTTC. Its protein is CASSRTSFSEQYF.

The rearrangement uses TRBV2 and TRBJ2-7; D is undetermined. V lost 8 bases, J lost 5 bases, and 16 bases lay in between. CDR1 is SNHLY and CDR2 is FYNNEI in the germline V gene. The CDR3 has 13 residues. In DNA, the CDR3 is TGTGCCAGCTCCTCCGGCAGTTCCCACGAGCAGTACTTC. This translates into CASSSGSSHEQYF.

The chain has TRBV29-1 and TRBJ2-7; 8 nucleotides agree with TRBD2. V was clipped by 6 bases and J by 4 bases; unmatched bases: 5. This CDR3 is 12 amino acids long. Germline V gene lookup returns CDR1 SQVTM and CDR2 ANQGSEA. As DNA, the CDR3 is TGCAGCGTCGTGGGACTAGGATACGAGCAGTACTTC. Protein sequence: CSVVGLGYEQYF.

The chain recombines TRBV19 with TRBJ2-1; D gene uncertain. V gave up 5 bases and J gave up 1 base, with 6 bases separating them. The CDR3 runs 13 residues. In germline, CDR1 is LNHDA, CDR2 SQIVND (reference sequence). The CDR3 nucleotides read TGTGCCAGTAGTGTGTGGTCCTACAATGAGCAGTTCTTC. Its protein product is CASSVWSYNEQFF.